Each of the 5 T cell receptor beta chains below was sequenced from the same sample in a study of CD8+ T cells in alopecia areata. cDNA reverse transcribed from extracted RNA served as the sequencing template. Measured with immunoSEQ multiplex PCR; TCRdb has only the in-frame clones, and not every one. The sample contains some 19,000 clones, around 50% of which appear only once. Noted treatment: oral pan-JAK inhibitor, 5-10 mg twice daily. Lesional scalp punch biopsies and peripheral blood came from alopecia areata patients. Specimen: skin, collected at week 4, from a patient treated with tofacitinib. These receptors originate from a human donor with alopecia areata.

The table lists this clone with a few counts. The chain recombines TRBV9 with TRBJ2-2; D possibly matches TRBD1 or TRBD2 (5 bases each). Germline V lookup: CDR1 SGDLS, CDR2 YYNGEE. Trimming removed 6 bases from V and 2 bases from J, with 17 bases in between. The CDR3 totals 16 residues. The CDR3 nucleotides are TGTGCCAGCACTCCCGAGGGGACCCTAAACACCGGGGAGCTGTTTTTT. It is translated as CASTPEGTLNTGELFF.

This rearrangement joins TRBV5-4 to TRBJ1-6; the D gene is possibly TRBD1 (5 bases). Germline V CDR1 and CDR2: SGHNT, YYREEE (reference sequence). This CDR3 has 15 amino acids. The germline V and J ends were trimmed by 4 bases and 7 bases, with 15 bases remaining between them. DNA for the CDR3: TGTGCCAGCAGCCCTACTGGGGGAAGGAATTCACCCCTCCACTTT. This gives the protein CASSPTGGRNSPLHF.

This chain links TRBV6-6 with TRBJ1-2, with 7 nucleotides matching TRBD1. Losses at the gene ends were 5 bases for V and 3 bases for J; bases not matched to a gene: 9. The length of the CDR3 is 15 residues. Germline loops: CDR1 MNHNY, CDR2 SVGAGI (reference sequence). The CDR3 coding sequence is TGTGCCAGCAGTAGGAAAGACAGGGAACACTATGGCTACACCTTC. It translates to CASSRKDREHYGYTF.

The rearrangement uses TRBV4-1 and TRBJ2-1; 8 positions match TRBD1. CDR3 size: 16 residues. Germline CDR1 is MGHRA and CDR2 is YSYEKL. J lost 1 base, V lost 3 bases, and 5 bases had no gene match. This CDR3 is CASSQPGQGSYNEQFF. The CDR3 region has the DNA TGCGCCAGCAGCCAGCCCGGACAGGGATCCTACAATGAGCAGTTCTTC.

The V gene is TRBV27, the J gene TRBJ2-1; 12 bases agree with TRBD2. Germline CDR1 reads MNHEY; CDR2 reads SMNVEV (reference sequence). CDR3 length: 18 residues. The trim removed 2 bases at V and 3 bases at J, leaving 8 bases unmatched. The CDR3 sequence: CASSLRVRLAGVYNEQFF. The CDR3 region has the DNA TGTGCCAGCAGTTTAAGGGTCCGACTAGCGGGGGTCTACAATGAGCAGTTCTTC.